This TCR beta chain was sequenced during a study of blood T cell repertoires in COVID-19. At the level of the study: Some COVID-19 samples were acute and others convalescent; all came from the United States, Italy and Spain. PBMCs, B-cell-depleted T cells, or T cells were the source of the cDNA or gDNA that made up the material.

Original methodology: Cell counts per sample came from amplifying reference gene primers. Sequencing used immunoSEQ multiplex PCR; TCRdb keeps in-frame clones, though not all of them. The DNA was the basis for D and trimming; V, J and clone size are from that table. The table records around 75,000 clones, more than 85% of them present only once. Sequencing was carried out using peripheral blood. The receptor comes from a man aged 55 to 70 with acute or convalescent COVID-19.

CDR3 protein: CASSLPDRGPGNTIYF. In DNA, the CDR3 is TGTGCCAGCAGCTTACCTGACAGGGGGCCTGGAAACACCATATATTTT. The gene calls are TRBV11-2 and TRBJ1-3, with 10 bases fitting TRBD1. Losses at the gene ends were 2 bases for V and 2 bases for J; bases not matched to a gene: 3. CDR3 length: 16 residues. Per the germline V gene, CDR1 is SGHAT and CDR2 is FQNNGV.